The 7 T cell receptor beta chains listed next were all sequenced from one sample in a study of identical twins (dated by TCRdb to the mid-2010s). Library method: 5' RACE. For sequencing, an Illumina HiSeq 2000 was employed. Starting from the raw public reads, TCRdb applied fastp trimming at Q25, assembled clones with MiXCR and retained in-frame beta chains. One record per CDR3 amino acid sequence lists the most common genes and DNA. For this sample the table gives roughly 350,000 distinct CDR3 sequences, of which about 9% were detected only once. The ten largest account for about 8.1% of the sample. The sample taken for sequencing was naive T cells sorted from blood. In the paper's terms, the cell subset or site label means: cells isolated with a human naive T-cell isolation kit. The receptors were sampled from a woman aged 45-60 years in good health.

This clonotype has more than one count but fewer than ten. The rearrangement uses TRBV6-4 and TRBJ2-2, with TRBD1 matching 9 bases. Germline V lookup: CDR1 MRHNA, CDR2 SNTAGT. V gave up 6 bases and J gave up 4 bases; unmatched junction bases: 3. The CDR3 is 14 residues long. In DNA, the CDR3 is TGTGCCAGCAGGGGACAGGGCGGCACCGGGGAGCTGTTTTTT. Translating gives CASRGQGGTGELFF.

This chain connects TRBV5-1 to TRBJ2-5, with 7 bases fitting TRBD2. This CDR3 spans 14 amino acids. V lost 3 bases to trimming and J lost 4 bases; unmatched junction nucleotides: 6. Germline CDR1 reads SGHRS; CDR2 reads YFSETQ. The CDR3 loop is CASSWGGEGETQYF. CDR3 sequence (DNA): TGCGCCAGCAGCTGGGGAGGGGAAGGAGAGACCCAGTACTTC.

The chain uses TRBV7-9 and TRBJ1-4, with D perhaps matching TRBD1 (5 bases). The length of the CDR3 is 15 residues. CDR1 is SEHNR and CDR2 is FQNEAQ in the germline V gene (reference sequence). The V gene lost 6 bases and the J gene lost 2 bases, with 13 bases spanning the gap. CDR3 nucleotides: TGTGCCAGCAGGTCTAAAGGGGCTACTAATGAAAAACTGTTTTTT. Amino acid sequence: CASRSKGATNEKLFF.

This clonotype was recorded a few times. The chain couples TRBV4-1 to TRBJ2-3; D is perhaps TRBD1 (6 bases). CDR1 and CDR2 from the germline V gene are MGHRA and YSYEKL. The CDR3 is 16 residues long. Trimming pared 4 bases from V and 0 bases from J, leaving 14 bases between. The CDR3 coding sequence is TGCGCCAGCAGCCCAAAACAGGGTATTAGCACAGATACGCAGTATTTT. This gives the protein CASSPKQGISTDTQYF.

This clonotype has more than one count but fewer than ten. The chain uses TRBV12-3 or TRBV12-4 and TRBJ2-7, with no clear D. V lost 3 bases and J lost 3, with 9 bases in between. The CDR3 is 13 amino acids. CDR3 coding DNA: TGTGCCAGCAGTTTGTCACTGCTCTACGAGCAGTACGTC. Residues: CASSLSLLYEQYV.

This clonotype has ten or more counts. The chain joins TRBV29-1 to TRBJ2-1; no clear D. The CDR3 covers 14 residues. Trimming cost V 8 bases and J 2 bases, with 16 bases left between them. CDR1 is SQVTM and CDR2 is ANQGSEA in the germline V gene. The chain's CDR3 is CSFSPPRAYNEQFF. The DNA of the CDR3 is TGCAGCTTTTCCCCGCCCAGAGCCTACAATGAGCAGTTCTTC.

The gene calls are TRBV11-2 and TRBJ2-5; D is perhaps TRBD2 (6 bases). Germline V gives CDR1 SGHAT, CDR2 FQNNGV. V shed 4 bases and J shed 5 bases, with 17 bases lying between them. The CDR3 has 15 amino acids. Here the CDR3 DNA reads TGTGCCAGCAGCTCAGATGGGGGGAAGTGGGAGACCCAGTACTTC. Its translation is CASSSDGGKWETQYF.